This note documents a single T cell receptor beta chain sequence. The antigen it recognizes is unknown. Base qualities are missing; no much larger clone stands one base away. Sample treatment or condition, as interpreted from the label and publication: in vitro stimulation with specific CMV peptide epitopes to enrich CMV-specific T cells. Sequencing instrument: Illumina HiSeq 1500. The public reads were quality trimmed at Q25 with fastp and then assembled into clones with MiXCR by TCRdb, keeping productive beta chains. Entries that share a CDR3 protein sequence are merged under the most common genes and DNA. Recorded for this sample are approximately 730,000 distinct CDR3 sequences; 25% to 35% of them occurred a single time. The top ten clones comprise around 13% of the sample. The data were obtained in a study of T cell repertoires in cytomegalovirus infection (dated by TCRdb to the late 2010s). Concerning the study at large: Alongside well-studied HLA-B-restricted epitopes, the peptide stimulations were aimed at recently identified HLA-C-restricted CMV epitopes, whose presentation resists viral immunomodulation. Donor HLA type was relevant to the analysis, because carriage of CMV infection together with the matching HLA type was indicated by public TCR beta signatures. Results the study describes overall, beyond this receptor: Cumulative frequency of public TCR beta family members discriminated carriers of CMV infection plus the relevant HLA type in this cohort and an independent roughly 330-donor cohort. In the ex vivo response, HLA-C-restricted CMV-specific TCR beta clonotypes were dominant, and in two of eight donors the single most frequent clonotype came from this HLA-C-restricted group.

The CDR1 and CDR2 encoded by the germline V gene are KGHDR and SFDVKD. From its cysteine to its phenylalanine, the CDR3 spans 13 amino acids. Only the CDR3 region is kept as DNA, spanning 39 bases read in frame from base 1. The V and J ends are trimmed by 3 bases and 7 bases, leaving 11 bases between them. Source: cultured CD8+ T cells from PBMCs, taken from culture after CMV antigen stimulation. This chain is built from TRBV24-1 and TRBJ1-2; the D gene cannot be named for sure. The TCR sequence derives from a human donor in good health (CMV status not recorded). Some clones in this sample may be carry-over from other donors' samples. The DNA sequence is given as TGTGCCACCAGTGATGTCCCAGGTCTTGGCTACACCTTC. Its coded protein is CATSDVPGLGYTF.